These T cell receptor beta chains were read from a single sample in a study of T cells after yellow fever vaccination. TCRdb fed the 5' RACE reads into MiXCR, producing one record per CDR3 protein. This sample carries 40,000 to 50,000 distinct CDR3 sequences, about 7% of them seen once, and the ten largest clones take over 12%. The sample in question was CD8+ T cells not binding an NS4B(214-222) dextramer, sorted from PBMCs, obtained 45 days after the yellow fever booster vaccination. The origin of the receptors is a man aged 25 to 45 who received the YFV17D yellow fever vaccine. The CDR3 runs from the conserved cysteine through the conserved F or W. The D gene is left open where the match is weak. Where a row states a size, it is once, few, many or the class of an expanded clone; other rows omit it.

>TRBV19|TRBD2|TRBJ2-1|many
TGTGCCAGTAGTGTCTTTAGCGGGAGTATCGATGAGCAGTTCTTC
CASSVFSGSIDEQFF
>TRBV6-2/TRBV6-3|TRBD2|TRBJ2-1|many
TGTGCCAGCAGTTCCCCTACTACACTAGCGGGAGTCCCAAATAACAATGAGCAGTTCTTC
CASSSPTTLAGVPNNNEQFF
>TRBV20-1|-|TRBJ2-3|many
TGCAGTTCGAGGGTTTGGGGCACAGATACGCAGTATTTT
CSSRVWGTDTQYF
>TRBV7-9|TRBD2|TRBJ2-7|-
TGTGCCAGCAGCCTTTGGACTAGCTCCTACGAGCAGTACTTC
CASSLWTSSYEQYF
>TRBV29-1|-|TRBJ2-7|many
TGCAGCGTTGCCAGCGGACACCCCTACGAGCAGTACTTC
CSVASGHPYEQYF
>TRBV6-9|-|TRBJ2-1|-
TGTGCCAGCAGTCATCCCAGACAGCCTACCTACAATGAGCAGTTCTTC
CASSHPRQPTYNEQFF
>TRBV7-3|TRBD1|TRBJ2-1|many
TGTGCCAGCAGCTATACCGGGACAGGCTACAATGAGCAGTTCTTC
CASSYTGTGYNEQFF
>TRBV6-6|-|TRBJ2-1|many
TGTGCCAGCAGTAGACCCGACAATGAGCAGTTCTTC
CASSRPDNEQFF
>TRBV11-2|TRBD1|TRBJ2-1|many
TGTGCCAGCAGCTTCGACCCAGGGGGCTACAATGAGCAGTTCTTC
CASSFDPGGYNEQFF
>TRBV4-3|TRBD1|TRBJ2-3|many
TGCGCCAGCAGCCAAGTTGACAGGGGGGGAGATACGCAGTATTTT
CASSQVDRGGDTQYF
>TRBV5-1|TRBD1|TRBJ1-2|-
TGCGCCAGCAGCTTGGCGACGGACAGGTCATTTACTAACTATGGCTACACCTTC
CASSLATDRSFTNYGYTF
>TRBV6-1|-|TRBJ2-2|many
TGTGCCAGCCTAGGGGGTAGCGGAGCAACCGGGGAGCTGTTTTTT
CASLGGSGATGELFF
>TRBV15|-|TRBJ2-2|many
TGTGCCACCAGCAGAGCGGAAGAGAACACCGGGGAGCTGTTTTTT
CATSRAEENTGELFF
>TRBV5-6|-|TRBJ1-5|many
TGTGCCAGCAGCTTGGGGGGGCTCGGTCAGCCCCAGCATTTT
CASSLGGLGQPQHF
>TRBV4-3|TRBD1|TRBJ1-2|-
TGCGCCAGCAGCCAAGGCTTCCGCGGGACAGATTATGGCTACACCTTC
CASSQGFRGTDYGYTF
>TRBV12-3/TRBV12-4|TRBD1|TRBJ1-2|-
TGTGCCAGCAGTCTGGGACAGGGAAGCGATGGCTACACCTTC
CASSLGQGSDGYTF
>TRBV2|-|TRBJ2-1|many
TGTGCCAGCAGTGAGGTGGTGTACAATGAGCAGTTCTTC
CASSEVVYNEQFF
>TRBV28|-|TRBJ2-4|many
TGTGCCAGCAGCCCTGAGGGGAAGTACATTCAGTACTTC
CASSPEGKYIQYF
>TRBV6-5|TRBD1|TRBJ2-7|few
TGTGCCAGCAGTCCTGAACCAGGGGGACGCTTACCCTACGAGCAGTACTTC
CASSPEPGGRLPYEQYF
>TRBV6-2/TRBV6-3|TRBD2|TRBJ2-3|many
TGTGCCAGCAGCATCACGGGAGGGCCAGGTAGCACAGATACGCAGTATTTT
CASSITGGPGSTDTQYF
>TRBV19|-|TRBJ2-5|-
TGTGCCAGTAGTCTACTCGGGGACCCGCAAGAGACCCAGTACTTC
CASSLLGDPQETQYF